A selection of T cell receptor beta chains follows, all from one sample in a study of T cell repertoires in aging, cancer and after chemotherapy. One entry per CDR3 protein, called by TCRdb with MiXCR from the multiplex PCR reads. Among more than 10,000 distinct CDR3 sequences listed, approximately 24% were seen once. Sequencing input: blood. These receptors all stem from a human donor in good health. CDR3s include the opening cysteine and the closing phenylalanine or tryptophan. The D gene is left open where the match is weak. The listing skips clone size in some rows; elsewhere it reads once, few, many or a size class.

j_call,v_call,clone_size,d_call,cdr3_aa,cdr3_nt
TRBJ1-5,TRBV18,-,-,CASSPGQRSNQPQHF,TGTGCCAGCTCCCCGGGCCAGAGGAGCAATCAGCCCCAGCATTTT
TRBJ2-1,TRBV20-1,few,TRBD1,CSALRQGPYNEQFF,TGCAGTGCTCTCAGACAGGGCCCCTACAATGAGCAGTTCTTC
TRBJ2-5,TRBV10-3,-,TRBD2,CATRGRGLAGVGETQYF,TGTGCCACCCGCGGACGAGGACTAGCGGGGGTCGGAGAGACCCAGTACTTC
TRBJ2-3,TRBV6-1,few,-,CASSELVGGADTQYF,TGTGCCAGCAGTGAATTAGTGGGGGGTGCAGATACGCAGTATTTT
TRBJ2-5,TRBV6-1,-,TRBD1,CASSDSLDRKRETQYF,TGTGCCAGCAGTGACAGCTTGGACAGGAAGAGAGAGACCCAGTACTTC
TRBJ2-1,TRBV3-1,-,-,CASSQATVSYNEQFF,TGTGCCAGCAGCCAAGCAACGGTCTCCTACAATGAGCAGTTCTTC
TRBJ2-5,TRBV28,-,-,CASSFPQTVRGETQYF,TGTGCCAGCAGTTTCCCCCAAACCGTCAGGGGAGAGACCCAGTACTTC
TRBJ2-3,TRBV19,medium-sized,TRBD2,CASSIEGRLAGDTQYF,TGTGCCAGTAGTATAGAAGGGCGACTAGCGGGTGATACGCAGTATTTT
TRBJ1-2,TRBV5-4,-,TRBD1,CASSTGQGASNYGYTF,TGTGCCAGCAGTACGGGACAGGGGGCATCTAACTATGGCTACACCTTC
TRBJ2-5,TRBV6-2/TRBV6-3,few,-,CASRDWREETQYF,TGTGCCAGCAGGGACTGGCGGGAAGAGACCCAGTACTTC
TRBJ2-5,TRBV5-5,-,TRBD1,CASSLTGQGKGQYF,TGTGCCAGCAGCTTGACAGGACAGGGGAAAGGCCAGTACTTC
TRBJ2-2,TRBV14,-,-,CASSQDIRRTADPRTGELFF,TGTGCCAGCAGCCAAGATATAAGAAGAACGGCCGACCCGCGGACCGGGGAGCTGTTTTTT
TRBJ1-1,TRBV7-9,-,-,CASSLDAGNTEAFF,TGTGCCAGCAGCTTAGATGCGGGGAACACTGAAGCTTTCTTT
TRBJ1-2,TRBV5-1,medium-sized,-,CASKEDTNYGYTF,TGCGCCAGCAAGGAGGATACCAACTATGGCTACACCTTC
TRBJ1-4,TRBV6-5,medium-sized,-,CASSADLGDEKLFF,TGTGCCAGCAGTGCGGACCTGGGGGATGAAAAACTGTTTTTT
TRBJ1-3,TRBV10-3,few,-,CAIRSFLGNSGNTIYF,TGTGCCATCAGGTCCTTTTTGGGGAATTCTGGAAACACCATATATTTT
TRBJ2-2,TRBV11-3,few,-,CASSSERGELFF,TGTGCCAGCAGCTCAGAAAGGGGGGAGCTGTTTTTT
TRBJ1-2,TRBV6-2/TRBV6-3,medium-sized,-,CASSYSIYASHGYTF,TGTGCCAGCAGTTACTCCATCTACGCGTCACACGGCTACACCTTC
TRBJ1-6,TRBV5-6,medium-sized,-,CASSLVRRAYNSPLHF,TGTGCCAGCAGCTTGGTACGCAGGGCATATAATTCACCCCTCCACTTT
TRBJ1-2,TRBV27,few,-,CASSLIAGLNYGYTF,TGTGCCAGCAGTTTAATAGCTGGGCTTAACTATGGCTACACCTTC
TRBJ1-1,TRBV6-1,-,-,CASPPVVMAQITEAFF,TGTGCCAGCCCCCCAGTGGTAATGGCCCAGATCACTGAAGCTTTCTTT
TRBJ2-1,TRBV18,-,-,CASSPGGDRYNEQFF,TGTGCCAGCTCACCAGGGGGCGATAGGTACAATGAGCAGTTCTTC
TRBJ2-3,TRBV6-5,medium-sized,-,CASRGQNTDTQYF,TGTGCCAGCCGCGGACAGAACACAGATACGCAGTATTTT
TRBJ2-7,TRBV5-1,few,-,CASSFGLDEQYF,TGCGCCAGCAGCTTCGGCCTCGACGAGCAGTACTTC
TRBJ2-3,TRBV6-4,-,-,CASSEFRADHTDTQYF,TGTGCCAGCAGTGAGTTTAGGGCAGACCACACAGATACGCAGTATTTT
TRBJ2-1,TRBV6-5,few,TRBD2,CASSYPSGGTYNEQFF,TGTGCCAGCAGTTATCCTAGCGGGGGAACCTACAATGAGCAGTTCTTC
TRBJ2-7,TRBV5-1,-,TRBD1,CASSLGGTLSYEQYF,TGCGCCAGCAGCTTAGGGGGCACACTCTCCTACGAGCAGTACTTC
TRBJ2-1,TRBV10-2,-,-,CASRQSTSSYNEQFF,TGCGCCAGCAGGCAGTCGACAAGCTCCTACAATGAGCAGTTCTTC
TRBJ1-2,TRBV7-2,-,-,CASSGSRLYGYTF,TGTGCCAGCAGTGGTAGTCGGCTCTATGGCTACACCTTC
TRBJ2-3,TRBV7-9,-,-,CASSLTSGVGTDTQYF,TGTGCCAGCAGCTTAACCTCGGGGGTTGGCACAGATACGCAGTATTTT
TRBJ2-1,TRBV6-1,medium-sized,TRBD2,CASSEAQRGGNEQFF,TGTGCCAGCAGTGAAGCGCAGCGGGGGGGCAATGAGCAGTTCTTC
TRBJ1-2,TRBV27,few,TRBD1,CASSLRGRNYGYTF,TGTGCCAGCAGTCTCAGGGGGCGAAACTATGGCTACACCTTC
TRBJ2-2,TRBV5-6,medium-sized,TRBD2,CASTTRGRAANTGELFF,TGTGCCAGCACCACGCGAGGGAGGGCAGCGAACACCGGGGAGCTGTTTTTT
TRBJ1-5,TRBV28,-,-,CASSLGRTTSNQPQHF,TGTGCCAGCAGTTTAGGGAGGACGACTAGCAATCAGCCCCAGCATTTT
TRBJ1-5,TRBV12-3/TRBV12-4,-,-,CASSWLLRGLGLNQSNQPQHF,TGTGCCAGCAGTTGGCTCCTCCGGGGTCTAGGGCTGAACCAAAGCAATCAGCCCCAGCATTTT
TRBJ1-1,TRBV28,-,-,CASSSPPDSTEAFF,TGTGCCAGCAGTTCCCCGCCCGACAGCACTGAAGCTTTCTTT
TRBJ1-1,TRBV6-6,-,-,CASSYGGTRPEAFF,TGTGCCAGCAGTTACGGCGGGACCCGACCTGAAGCTTTCTTT
TRBJ1-4,TRBV6-5,few,-,CASSPAGGGEKLFF,TGTGCCAGCAGTCCTGCGGGGGGAGGAGAAAAACTGTTTTTT
TRBJ1-2,TRBV24-1,-,TRBD1,CATSDQQGLYGYTF,TGTGCCACCAGTGATCAACAGGGGCTTTATGGCTACACCTTC
TRBJ2-5,TRBV4-3,once,-,CASSQGGGSHETQYF,TGTGCCAGCAGCCAAGGGGGGGGGAGCCATGAGACCCAGTACTTC
TRBJ2-2,TRBV5-6,-,-,CASSLANGGGGAGELFF,TGTGCCAGCAGCTTGGCTAATGGAGGGGGAGGAGCCGGGGAGCTGTTTTTT
TRBJ1-2,TRBV6-1,few,TRBD1,CASRPTGTNYGYTF,TGTGCCAGCAGACCGACAGGGACTAACTATGGCTACACCTTC
TRBJ2-2,TRBV6-5,few,TRBD1,CASRSRDRGTGELFF,TGTGCCAGCAGATCCCGGGACAGGGGGACCGGGGAGCTGTTTTTT
TRBJ2-5,TRBV7-2,medium-sized,-,CASSQRQTQYF,TGTGCCAGCAGCCAGAGGCAGACCCAGTACTTC
TRBJ2-7,TRBV7-2,-,-,CVSSSSGSSYEQYF,TGTGTCAGCAGCTCCTCAGGTTCGTCCTACGAGCAGTACTTC
TRBJ2-5,TRBV12-3/TRBV12-4,-,-,CASSFRQVQETQYF,TGTGCCAGCAGTTTTCGACAGGTCCAAGAGACCCAGTACTTC
TRBJ2-1,TRBV7-6,-,-,CASSLMAAGVGNEQFF,TGTGCCAGCAGCTTAATGGCGGCAGGGGTGGGGAATGAGCAGTTCTTC
TRBJ1-2,TRBV4-2,few,-,CASSQDRRGILYGYTF,TGTGCCAGCAGCCAAGATCGACGGGGAATACTCTATGGCTACACCTTC
TRBJ1-6,TRBV18,few,TRBD1,CASSPLQGAYNSPLHF,TGTGCCAGCTCACCACTACAGGGGGCATATAATTCACCCCTCCACTTT
TRBJ1-3,TRBV12-3/TRBV12-4,-,-,CASSLRHREGTTIYF,TGTGCCAGCAGTTTAAGGCATCGTGAGGGAACCACCATATATTTT
TRBJ1-5,TRBV10-3,-,-,CAISESRGGSNQPQHF,TGTGCCATCAGTGAGTCGAGAGGAGGGAGCAATCAGCCCCAGCATTTT
TRBJ1-2,TRBV6-4,medium-sized,-,CASSETWGRGFGYTF,TGTGCCAGCAGTGAAACGTGGGGCAGGGGTTTTGGCTACACCTTC
TRBJ2-7,TRBV5-1,few,TRBD2,CASSLRSTSGTTYEQYF,TGCGCCAGCAGCTTAAGATCAACTAGCGGGACAACCTACGAGCAGTACTTC
TRBJ1-6,TRBV11-2,-,TRBD1,CASSLEGGVSPLHF,TGTGCCAGCAGCTTAGAAGGGGGCGTTTCACCCCTCCACTTT